The clone carrying this TCR beta chain was seen at least ten times. This specimen belongs to a study of T-cell reconstitution after alpha-beta-depleted transplantation in children. Preparation of the TCRbeta library involved a method that used unique molecular identifiers. One entry per CDR3 protein results from TCRdb running MiXCR on the PCR reads. The sample consists of over 150,000 distinct CDR3 sequences, approximately 14% of them appearing once. Germline V gene lookup returns CDR1 MGHDK and CDR2 SYGVNS. The CDR3 contains 17 residues. The ends were cut back, 5 bases at V and 0 bases at J, with 20 bases in the middle.

The material was PBMCs from the stem cell graft donor, obtained from the stem cell graft. The sequence was obtained from a human donor who donated a stem cell graft to a child with acute lymphoblastic leukemia. The chain combines TRBV25-1 with TRBJ2-7, with a tentative D call TRBD1 (7 bases). The CDR3 DNA sequence: TGTGCCAGCAGTTCGTTAGGGGGCGGGAACAGCTCCTACGAGCAGTACTTC. It yields the protein CASSSLGGGNSSYEQYF.